Listed below are T cell receptor beta chains from one sample, sequenced in a study of blood T cell repertoires in COVID-19. Profiled with immunoSEQ multiplex PCR; TCRdb holds only in-frame clones, not every one. The sample contains about 50,000 clones, about 85% of which appear only once. The source material was peripheral blood. The receptor source for this set is a woman aged 60-75 years with acute or convalescent COVID-19. Both conserved end residues are part of each CDR3. A D gene is named only where the DNA matches it firmly. For some rows the clone size is stated as once, few or many, or as a class when expanded; others skip it.

j_call: TRBJ1-1; v_call: TRBV7-2; cdr3_length: 15; d_call: NA; clone_size: NA; cdr3_nt: TGTGCCAGCAGCTTCCTCCAGGGGCCTGGCACTGAAGCTTTCTTT; cdr3_aa: CASSFLQGPGTEAFF
j_call: TRBJ1-3; v_call: TRBV5-8; cdr3_length: 15; d_call: NA; clone_size: NA; cdr3_nt: TGTGCCAGCAGCTTGGGTTCAGGGATTGGAAACACCATATATTTT; cdr3_aa: CASSLGSGIGNTIYF
j_call: TRBJ2-5; v_call: TRBV2; cdr3_length: 12; d_call: NA; clone_size: NA; cdr3_nt: TGTGCCAGGGGGGGGCAACAAGAGACCCAGTACTTC; cdr3_aa: CARGGQQETQYF
j_call: TRBJ2-3; v_call: TRBV9; cdr3_length: 14; d_call: TRBD1; clone_size: NA; cdr3_nt: TGTGCCAGCAGCCTGACAGGGAGTTTGGATACGCAGTATTTT; cdr3_aa: CASSLTGSLDTQYF
j_call: TRBJ2-3; v_call: TRBV19; cdr3_length: 15; d_call: NA; clone_size: NA; cdr3_nt: TGTGCCAGTAATTGGGGCAGGGGCCCCACAGATACGCAGTATTTT; cdr3_aa: CASNWGRGPTDTQYF
j_call: TRBJ2-5; v_call: TRBV7-9; cdr3_length: 15; d_call: TRBD2; clone_size: NA; cdr3_nt: TGTGCCAGCAGCCCCCGACTAGCGGTGGAAGAGACCCAGTACTTC; cdr3_aa: CASSPRLAVEETQYF
j_call: TRBJ2-3; v_call: TRBV11-2; cdr3_length: 12; d_call: NA; clone_size: NA; cdr3_nt: TGTGCCAGCAGCTTAGCGGGCAGGGCAGAGTATTTT; cdr3_aa: CASSLAGRAEYF
j_call: TRBJ1-1; v_call: TRBV10-3; cdr3_length: 16; d_call: TRBD1; clone_size: NA; cdr3_nt: TGTGCCATCAGTGAATTCCACAGGGGGCGGTCCACTGAAGCTTTCTTT; cdr3_aa: CAISEFHRGRSTEAFF
j_call: TRBJ1-1; v_call: TRBV5-6; cdr3_length: 16; d_call: NA; clone_size: NA; cdr3_nt: TGTGCCAGCAGCGCGACCGGGCCCAGCGGGAACACTGAAGCTTTCTTT; cdr3_aa: CASSATGPSGNTEAFF
j_call: TRBJ2-5; v_call: TRBV5-1; cdr3_length: 15; d_call: TRBD1; clone_size: NA; cdr3_nt: TGCGCCAGCAGCTTAGGGACAGGGTTTCAAGAGACCCAGTACTTC; cdr3_aa: CASSLGTGFQETQYF
j_call: TRBJ2-1; v_call: TRBV5-4; cdr3_length: 15; d_call: TRBD1; clone_size: NA; cdr3_nt: TGTGCCAGCAGCTCGGACAGGGCTTCCTACAATGAGCAGTTCTTC; cdr3_aa: CASSSDRASYNEQFF
j_call: TRBJ1-1; v_call: TRBV3-1/TRBV3-2; cdr3_length: 19; d_call: NA; clone_size: NA; cdr3_nt: TGTGCCAGCAGCCAAGTGGGGGGGCCGACCCATTGGCTCGGGGGAAAAGCTTTCTTT; cdr3_aa: CASSQVGGPTHWLGGKAFF
j_call: TRBJ2-7; v_call: TRBV19; cdr3_length: 14; d_call: TRBD1; clone_size: NA; cdr3_nt: TGTGCCAGTAATCAGCCGGGACAGGGGAACGAGCAGTACTTC; cdr3_aa: CASNQPGQGNEQYF
j_call: TRBJ1-1; v_call: TRBV19; cdr3_length: 13; d_call: NA; clone_size: NA; cdr3_nt: TGTGCCAGTAGTGATACAGCGAACACTGAAGCTTTCTTT; cdr3_aa: CASSDTANTEAFF
j_call: TRBJ2-7; v_call: TRBV10-3; cdr3_length: 16; d_call: TRBD2; clone_size: NA; cdr3_nt: TGTGCCATCAGTGAGTTCGGTCTAGCGGGGGGCCGCGAGCAGTACTTC; cdr3_aa: CAISEFGLAGGREQYF
j_call: TRBJ1-1; v_call: TRBV5-4; cdr3_length: 14; d_call: NA; clone_size: NA; cdr3_nt: TGTGCCAGCAGCCCCCTGGCCACAGGGTACGAAGCTTTCTTT; cdr3_aa: CASSPLATGYEAFF
j_call: TRBJ2-2; v_call: TRBV9; cdr3_length: 18; d_call: TRBD2; clone_size: NA; cdr3_nt: TGTGCCAGCAGCGTAGAACTAGCGGGGGCCCTAAACACCGGGGAGCTGTTTTTT; cdr3_aa: CASSVELAGALNTGELFF
j_call: TRBJ2-3; v_call: TRBV19; cdr3_length: 15; d_call: TRBD2; clone_size: NA; cdr3_nt: TGTGCCAGTAGTATAGTAGCGGGGGGAATAGATACGCAGTATTTT; cdr3_aa: CASSIVAGGIDTQYF
j_call: TRBJ2-3; v_call: TRBV7-2; cdr3_length: 17; d_call: TRBD2; clone_size: NA; cdr3_nt: TGTGCCAGCAGCTTTTTCCGGGAGGGAGGTGGGCGAGATACGCAGTATTTT; cdr3_aa: CASSFFREGGGRDTQYF
j_call: TRBJ2-7; v_call: TRBV7-6; cdr3_length: 14; d_call: NA; clone_size: few; cdr3_nt: TGTGCCAGCAGTTATACAGGAAGCTCCTACGAGCAGTACTTC; cdr3_aa: CASSYTGSSYEQYF
j_call: TRBJ2-7; v_call: TRBV5-4; cdr3_length: 13; d_call: TRBD1; clone_size: NA; cdr3_nt: TGTGCCAGCAGCCGCGACAGGGGCCACGAGCAGTACTTC; cdr3_aa: CASSRDRGHEQYF
j_call: TRBJ1-2; v_call: TRBV13; cdr3_length: 15; d_call: NA; clone_size: NA; cdr3_nt: TGTGCCAGCAGCTTAGGCAATCAGGGATTCTATGGCTACACCTTC; cdr3_aa: CASSLGNQGFYGYTF
j_call: TRBJ1-3; v_call: TRBV21-1; cdr3_length: 19; d_call: NA; clone_size: NA; cdr3_nt: TGTGCCAGCAGAATCCCATTAAAGGGGATATCCTACTCTGGAAACACCATATATTTT; cdr3_aa: CASRIPLKGISYSGNTIYF
j_call: TRBJ1-4; v_call: TRBV9; cdr3_length: 15; d_call: NA; clone_size: NA; cdr3_nt: TGTGCCAGCAGCGCCGGACAGCCGGATAATGAAAAACTGTTTTTT; cdr3_aa: CASSAGQPDNEKLFF
j_call: TRBJ1-1; v_call: TRBV3-1/TRBV3-2; cdr3_length: 15; d_call: NA; clone_size: once; cdr3_nt: TGTGCCAGCAGCCCCGTGGGGGAGGCGGACACTGAAGCTTTCTTT; cdr3_aa: CASSPVGEADTEAFF
j_call: TRBJ1-2; v_call: TRBV27; cdr3_length: 16; d_call: TRBD1; clone_size: NA; cdr3_nt: TGTGCCAGCAGTGTGGACCGGGACAGGGAAAACTATGGCTACACCTTC; cdr3_aa: CASSVDRDRENYGYTF
j_call: TRBJ2-3; v_call: TRBV4-1; cdr3_length: 17; d_call: TRBD2; clone_size: NA; cdr3_nt: TGCGCCAGCAGCCATCTAGCGGGGGGGCGTCGGACAGATACGCAGTATTTT; cdr3_aa: CASSHLAGGRRTDTQYF
j_call: TRBJ1-1; v_call: TRBV4-1; cdr3_length: 13; d_call: TRBD1; clone_size: few; cdr3_nt: TGCGCCAGCAGCCAAGCCCGACAGGGGGAAGCTTTCTTT; cdr3_aa: CASSQARQGEAFF
j_call: TRBJ2-1; v_call: TRBV19; cdr3_length: 13; d_call: NA; clone_size: NA; cdr3_nt: TGTGCCAGTAGTATCCCCGGGGTCAATGAGCAGTTCTTC; cdr3_aa: CASSIPGVNEQFF
j_call: TRBJ1-2; v_call: TRBV11-2; cdr3_length: 11; d_call: NA; clone_size: NA; cdr3_nt: TGTGCCAGCAGCTTAGCCGGGACATCGTCCTTC; cdr3_aa: CASSLAGTSSF
j_call: TRBJ1-2; v_call: TRBV6-5; cdr3_length: 14; d_call: TRBD1; clone_size: NA; cdr3_nt: TGTGCCAGCAGTCCCAGGGGGGCGAACTATGGCTACACCTTC; cdr3_aa: CASSPRGANYGYTF
j_call: TRBJ2-4; v_call: TRBV6-2/TRBV6-3; cdr3_length: 17; d_call: NA; clone_size: NA; cdr3_nt: TGTGCCAGCAGCCCCAAGTACGGGGGAAGGGCCAAAAACATTCAGTACTTC; cdr3_aa: CASSPKYGGRAKNIQYF
j_call: TRBJ1-1; v_call: TRBV5-8; cdr3_length: 17; d_call: NA; clone_size: NA; cdr3_nt: TGTGCCAGCAGCACCAAGATGCGACGCGGGGGAAAGGCTGAAGCTTTCTTT; cdr3_aa: CASSTKMRRGGKAEAFF
j_call: TRBJ1-3; v_call: TRBV6-1; cdr3_length: 16; d_call: TRBD1; clone_size: NA; cdr3_nt: TGTGCCAGCAGTGGCGGGACAGGCTTCTCTGGAAACACCATATATTTT; cdr3_aa: CASSGGTGFSGNTIYF
j_call: TRBJ2-3; v_call: TRBV5-1; cdr3_length: 16; d_call: TRBD2; clone_size: NA; cdr3_nt: TGCGCCAGCAGCCCCTCGACTAGCGGGGGGTGGGATACGCAGTATTTT; cdr3_aa: CASSPSTSGGWDTQYF
j_call: TRBJ2-3; v_call: TRBV9; cdr3_length: 15; d_call: NA; clone_size: NA; cdr3_nt: TGTGCCAGCAGCAGGGGGGGCAAAAGCACAGATACGCAGTATTTT; cdr3_aa: CASSRGGKSTDTQYF
j_call: TRBJ2-3; v_call: TRBV2; cdr3_length: 14; d_call: TRBD1; clone_size: few; cdr3_nt: TGTGCCAGCAGTGGGAACAGGGGTGGGCATACGCAGTATTTT; cdr3_aa: CASSGNRGGHTQYF
j_call: TRBJ2-1; v_call: TRBV9; cdr3_length: 15; d_call: NA; clone_size: NA; cdr3_nt: TGTGCCAGCAGCGTCGGGGGAATGGCCTCCAATGAGCAGTTCTTC; cdr3_aa: CASSVGGMASNEQFF
j_call: TRBJ2-4; v_call: TRBV15; cdr3_length: 16; d_call: TRBD1; clone_size: few; cdr3_nt: TGTGCCACCAGCGGACAGGTCAGGCTTCCCAAAAACATTCAGTACTTC; cdr3_aa: CATSGQVRLPKNIQYF
j_call: TRBJ1-4; v_call: TRBV5-1; cdr3_length: 16; d_call: NA; clone_size: NA; cdr3_nt: TGCGCCAGCAGCCCCTTGCTGCGAGAGATAAATGAAAAACTGTTTTTT; cdr3_aa: CASSPLLREINEKLFF
j_call: TRBJ1-1; v_call: TRBV7-9; cdr3_length: 14; d_call: NA; clone_size: NA; cdr3_nt: TGTGCCAGCAGCCCGGGACTCCCTCGAGCTGAAGCTTTCTTT; cdr3_aa: CASSPGLPRAEAFF
j_call: TRBJ1-4; v_call: TRBV7-8; cdr3_length: 15; d_call: NA; clone_size: few; cdr3_nt: TGTGCCAGCAGCTTTCTACAGGGAACTAATGAAAAACTGTTTTTT; cdr3_aa: CASSFLQGTNEKLFF
j_call: TRBJ2-7; v_call: TRBV5-6; cdr3_length: 15; d_call: NA; clone_size: NA; cdr3_nt: TGTGCCAGCAGCTCGGACAGATCGAGGGTACACGAGCAGTACTTC; cdr3_aa: CASSSDRSRVHEQYF
j_call: TRBJ1-1; v_call: TRBV2; cdr3_length: 16; d_call: TRBD1; clone_size: NA; cdr3_nt: TGTGCCAGCAGTGAATTGGGGACAGGGAGGAACACTGAAGCTTTCTTT; cdr3_aa: CASSELGTGRNTEAFF
j_call: TRBJ1-2; v_call: TRBV2; cdr3_length: 14; d_call: NA; clone_size: NA; cdr3_nt: TGTGCCAGCAGTGCCCAGGGGATTAACTATGGCTACACCTTC; cdr3_aa: CASSAQGINYGYTF
j_call: TRBJ2-7; v_call: TRBV6-2/TRBV6-3; cdr3_length: 12; d_call: NA; clone_size: NA; cdr3_nt: TGTGCCAGCAGTCCCCGGCCGTCGGAGTTAGGCTTC; cdr3_aa: CASSPRPSELGF
j_call: TRBJ1-6; v_call: TRBV18; cdr3_length: 19; d_call: NA; clone_size: NA; cdr3_nt: TGTGCCAGCTCACCACCGTACAGGTCGGCCGAATACTATAATTCACCCCTCCACTTT; cdr3_aa: CASSPPYRSAEYYNSPLHF
j_call: TRBJ2-5; v_call: TRBV5-4; cdr3_length: 16; d_call: TRBD2; clone_size: NA; cdr3_nt: TGTGCCAGCAGCTTGGAAAGCGGGAGGGCCTCAGAGACCCAGTACTTC; cdr3_aa: CASSLESGRASETQYF